These 2 T cell receptor beta chains were all obtained from the same sample, sequenced in a study of blood T cell repertoires in COVID-19. Profiled with immunoSEQ multiplex PCR; TCRdb holds only in-frame clones, not every one. This sample yields around 21,000 clones, of which around 74% are seen a single time; approximately 53% belongs to the top ten. The sequenced material came from peripheral blood. These receptor sequences come from a man of 80 years or more with acute or convalescent COVID-19.

The chain has TRBV11-2 and TRBJ2-1; 13 bases are shared with TRBD2. The CDR3 has 16 residues. CDR1 is SGHAT, CDR2 FQNNGV, per germline. Trimming took 4 bases from V and 7 from J; bases not matched to a gene: 7. CDR3: CASSSAGTSGMNEQFF. The CDR3 coding sequence is TGTGCCAGCAGCTCCGCCGGGACTAGCGGGATGAATGAGCAGTTCTTC.

Only a few counts were recorded for this clone. V and J are TRBV7-8 and TRBJ2-1; weak D call: TRBD1 (6 bases). This CDR3 spans 14 amino acids. Per the germline V gene, CDR1 is SGHVS and CDR2 is FQNEAQ. Trimming left V 0 bases short and J 9 bases short, with 12 bases between. Written as DNA, the CDR3 is TGTGCCAGCAGCTTAGCGGCTAAAGGGGGTGAGCAGTTCTTC. This encodes CASSLAAKGGEQFF.